Listed below are T cell receptor beta chains from one sample, sequenced in a study of T cell repertoires in cytomegalovirus infection. TCRdb ran MiXCR on the reads and lists one entry per CDR3 protein. Among under 300,000 distinct CDR3 sequences listed, approximately 13% were seen once. Sequenced material: PBMCs. Source of these receptors: a human donor in good health (CMV status not recorded). Some clones in this sample may be carry-over from other donors' samples. CDR3s include the opening cysteine and the closing phenylalanine or tryptophan. D genes are given only for firm matches. Clone size is not always given. Where it is, it says once, few, many or a class for expanded clones.

j_call,v_call,clone_size,d_call,cdr3_nt,cdr3_aa
TRBJ1-5,TRBV7-2,many,TRBD1,TGTGCCAGCAGCGACAGGGCAGGCAATCAGCCCCAGCATTTT,CASSDRAGNQPQHF
TRBJ2-1,TRBV7-3,many,.,TGTGCCAGCTCAACCGACCGAAGCTCCTACAATGAGCAGTTCTTC,CASSTDRSSYNEQFF
TRBJ2-5,TRBV20-1,.,TRBD2,TGCAGTGCCCCAGGGACTAGCGGGGAAGAGACCCAGTACTTC,CSAPGTSGEETQYF
TRBJ2-4,TRBV27,few,.,TGTGCCAGCAGTTCACTTGCATCCGGGACCAAAAACATTCAGTACTTC,CASSSLASGTKNIQYF
TRBJ2-5,TRBV30,.,.,TGTGCCTGGAGAAAACAAGAGACCCAGTACTTC,CAWRKQETQYF
TRBJ1-2,TRBV29-1,few,.,TGCAGCTTCAGGATGGGGGGCTATGGCTACACCTTC,CSFRMGGYGYTF
TRBJ2-7,TRBV7-2,many,.,TGTGCCAGCAGCTTCGGGGGCTTTGAGCAGTACTTC,CASSFGGFEQYF
TRBJ1-2,TRBV7-3,many,TRBD1,TGTGCCAGCAGCTCCCCCGGGGGCAGGGGGGTAAACTATGGCTACACCTTC,CASSSPGGRGVNYGYTF
TRBJ2-1,TRBV6-2/TRBV6-3,many,TRBD2,TGTGCCAGCAGCCAGGGACTAGCGGGAATATACAATGAGCAGTTCTTC,CASSQGLAGIYNEQFF
TRBJ2-3,TRBV6-1,many,TRBD1,TGTGCCAGCAGCTCCGCCCTATCAGACAGGGGATGGACAGATACGCAGTATTTT,CASSSALSDRGWTDTQYF
TRBJ1-3,TRBV28,many,.,TGTGCCAGCATCCCCCGAAGCGGAGCTGGAAACACCATATATTTT,CASIPRSGAGNTIYF
TRBJ2-2,TRBV7-2,many,TRBD2,TGTGCCAGCAGCCCTACCCACTTGAGCGGGGTCTCCGGGGAGCTGTTTTTT,CASSPTHLSGVSGELFF
TRBJ1-1,TRBV29-1,many,.,TGCAGCGTCGTTTGGGGTCAGAACACTGAAGCTTTCTTT,CSVVWGQNTEAFF
TRBJ2-1,TRBV20-1,few,.,TGCAGTGCTATACTTGGATCCTCCTACAATGAGCAGTTCTTC,CSAILGSSYNEQFF
TRBJ2-2,TRBV4-3,.,.,TGCGCCAGCAGCCAAGATTTCGGCCCCGGGGAGCTGTTTTTT,CASSQDFGPGELFF
TRBJ1-1,TRBV20-1,.,.,TGCAGTGCTAGAGCTCCGGGACTTCAGAACACTGAAGCTTTCTTT,CSARAPGLQNTEAFF
TRBJ1-5,TRBV20-1,.,TRBD1,TGCAGTGCTAGAGGGTCTTACAGGGGACTCTCCGAGCAGCCCCAGCATTTT,CSARGSYRGLSEQPQHF
TRBJ2-7,TRBV18,few,.,TGTGCCAGCTCTCCAACACCCGGACAGCACTACGAGCAGTACTTC,CASSPTPGQHYEQYF
TRBJ1-5,TRBV5-1,few,TRBD1,TGCGCCAGCAGCATGGGACAGGGGCACAATCAGCCCCAGCATTTT,CASSMGQGHNQPQHF
TRBJ2-7,TRBV6-6,many,.,TGTGCCAGCACTCTCCCAGGGTTGACCTACGAGCAGTACTTC,CASTLPGLTYEQYF
TRBJ2-1,TRBV29-1,.,.,TGCAGCGTTTGTCACAGTGCGGGGTACAATGAGCAGTTCTTC,CSVCHSAGYNEQFF
TRBJ1-1,TRBV5-4,few,.,TGTGCCAGCAGCCCACAGACAGGTTTTGAAGCTTTCTTT,CASSPQTGFEAFF
TRBJ1-1,TRBV7-2,many,.,TGTGCCAGCAGCTTAGCCGGCCTTGAAGCTTTCTTT,CASSLAGLEAFF
TRBJ2-5,TRBV29-1,few,.,TGCAGCGTCCTACAGGAGGGGGAGACCCAGTACTTC,CSVLQEGETQYF
TRBJ2-7,TRBV7-2,many,TRBD2,TGTGCCAGCAGCTCGACTAGCGGGGGGGCCGTTTTCTCCTACGAGCAGTACTTC,CASSSTSGGAVFSYEQYF
TRBJ2-5,TRBV2,.,.,TGTGCCAGCAGCCGGACTTTCTTTCAAGAGACCCAGTACTTC,CASSRTFFQETQYF
TRBJ2-2,TRBV6-1,many,TRBD1,TGTGCCAGCAAGCTACAGGGGGCGAGGAACACCGGGGAGCTGTTTTTT,CASKLQGARNTGELFF
TRBJ2-7,TRBV10-3,.,TRBD1,TGTGCCATCAGTGATGGACAGGGGGCCGGTGGCGAGCAGTACTTC,CAISDGQGAGGEQYF
TRBJ2-7,TRBV5-4,few,.,TGTGCCAGCAGCAACGAACGACAGGTTCGGGGGTACGAGCAGTACTTC,CASSNERQVRGYEQYF
TRBJ1-2,TRBV29-1,few,.,TGCAGCGTTCTAAACGGAGATGGCTACACCTTC,CSVLNGDGYTF
TRBJ1-1,TRBV29-1,few,TRBD1,TGCAGCGTCACCCCTGGACAGGAGAACACTGAAGCTTTCTTT,CSVTPGQENTEAFF
TRBJ1-1,TRBV7-2,many,.,TGTGCCAGCAGCTTGTCTGGGGGGGGAGGAGCTTTCTTT,CASSLSGGGGAFF
TRBJ1-2,TRBV7-2,many,.,TGTGCCAGCAGCTTAGCCCGGCCAGAGCAGTATGGCTACACCTTC,CASSLARPEQYGYTF
TRBJ2-3,TRBV6-1,few,TRBD2,TGTGCCAGCAGACTAGCGGGAGGGCCTACAGATACGCAGTATTTT,CASRLAGGPTDTQYF
TRBJ1-3,TRBV7-6,many,.,TGTGCCAGCAGCCAACAGCGGTCTGGAAACACCATATATTTT,CASSQQRSGNTIYF
TRBJ2-7,TRBV5-1,few,.,TGCGCCAGCAGCTTGGGTACCCCCAGGATCCACGAGCAGTACTTC,CASSLGTPRIHEQYF
TRBJ2-3,TRBV11-2,many,TRBD2,TGTGCCAGCAGCTTAGAAGGTAGCGGGAGGGCCCAAGATACGCAGTATTTT,CASSLEGSGRAQDTQYF
TRBJ2-5,TRBV20-1,few,.,TGCAGTGCTAGAGGAACGTCGATAAAAGAGACCCAGTACTTC,CSARGTSIKETQYF
TRBJ1-2,TRBV6-1,few,.,TGTGCCAGCATTCCCTACGGGAATAATAAGGATGGCTACACCTTC,CASIPYGNNKDGYTF
TRBJ2-3,TRBV6-6,many,TRBD2,TGTGCCAGCAGTCCTACTAGCGGGAGAGGAGGGAATACGCAGTATTTT,CASSPTSGRGGNTQYF
TRBJ2-1,TRBV20-1,.,TRBD2,TGCAGTGCTAGCGGGACTAGCGGGGGGAATGAGCAGTTCTTC,CSASGTSGGNEQFF
TRBJ2-2,TRBV19,.,.,TGTGCCAGTAGTATCCCCTCAGGGAACACCGGGGAGCTGTTTTTT,CASSIPSGNTGELFF
TRBJ1-2,TRBV6-2/TRBV6-3,many,TRBD1,TGTGCCAGCAGTAAACAGGGGAATCGTGGAACAGAGGGCTACACCTTC,CASSKQGNRGTEGYTF
TRBJ2-7,TRBV24-1,.,TRBD2,TGTGCCACCAGCGAAGCGGGGGACTACGAGCAGTACTTC,CATSEAGDYEQYF
TRBJ2-7,TRBV6-1,many,TRBD1,TGTGCCAGCAGTGCCCGGACAGGGGAGGGCGAGCAGTACTTC,CASSARTGEGEQYF
TRBJ1-6,TRBV3-1,few,.,TGTGCCAGCAGCCACGCAGGGGCCGATTTACCCCTCCACTTT,CASSHAGADLPLHF
TRBJ1-1,TRBV7-2,many,.,TGTGCCAGCAGCTCCCAGGACAGCGAATTCTCTGAAGCTTTCTTT,CASSSQDSEFSEAFF
TRBJ1-2,TRBV29-1,few,TRBD1,TGCAGCGTCAACAGGGGGCTGATTTATGGCTACACCTTC,CSVNRGLIYGYTF
TRBJ1-1,TRBV10-3,few,.,TGTGCCATCAGTTGGAGGAGCACTGAAGCTTTCTTT,CAISWRSTEAFF
TRBJ2-4,TRBV19,.,TRBD1,TGTGCCAGTAGTCGAACAGGGGTGAACATTCAGTACTTC,CASSRTGVNIQYF
TRBJ2-2,TRBV5-4,few,TRBD2,TGTGCCAGCAGCTTCCCTAGCGGGGATCCCGGGGAGCTGTTTTTT,CASSFPSGDPGELFF
TRBJ2-3,TRBV7-2,many,TRBD2,TGTGCCAGCACCCCATCGGGAGGGCCTGGAGATACGCAGTATTTT,CASTPSGGPGDTQYF
TRBJ2-3,TRBV24-1,.,.,TGTGCCACCAGTGATTATACTAGTCCGACAGATACGCAGTATTTT,CATSDYTSPTDTQYF
TRBJ2-5,TRBV6-5,many,.,.,CASSSSHRGAAQYF
TRBJ2-5,TRBV6-1,few,TRBD1,TGTGCCAGCAGTCCGACAACGGACAGGGGTGGAGAGACCCAGTACTTC,CASSPTTDRGGETQYF
TRBJ2-7,TRBV6-2/TRBV6-3,many,.,TGTGCCAGCAGTTACTCGACAGCCTACGAGCAGTACTTC,CASSYSTAYEQYF
TRBJ1-5,TRBV20-1,once,.,TGCAGTGCTAGACCCAAGTCTTTCGGGCCCCAGCATTTT,CSARPKSFGPQHF
TRBJ2-2,TRBV4-2,many,.,TGTGCCAGCAGCCAAAGCAGAGGGGTCACCGGGGAGCTGTTTTTT,CASSQSRGVTGELFF